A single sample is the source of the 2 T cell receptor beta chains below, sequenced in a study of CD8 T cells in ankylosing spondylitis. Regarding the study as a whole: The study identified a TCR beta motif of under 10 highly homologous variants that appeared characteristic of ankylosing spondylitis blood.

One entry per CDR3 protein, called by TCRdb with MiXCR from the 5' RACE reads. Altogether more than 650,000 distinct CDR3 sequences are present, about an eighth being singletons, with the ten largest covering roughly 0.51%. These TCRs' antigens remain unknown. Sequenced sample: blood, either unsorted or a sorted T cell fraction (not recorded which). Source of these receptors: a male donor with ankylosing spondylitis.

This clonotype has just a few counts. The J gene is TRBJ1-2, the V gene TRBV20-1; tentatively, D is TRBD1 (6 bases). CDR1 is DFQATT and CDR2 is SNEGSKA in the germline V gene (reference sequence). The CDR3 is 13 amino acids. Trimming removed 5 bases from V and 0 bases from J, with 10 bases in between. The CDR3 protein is CSASGAANYGYTF. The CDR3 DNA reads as TGCAGTGCTTCAGGGGCAGCTAACTATGGCTACACCTTC.

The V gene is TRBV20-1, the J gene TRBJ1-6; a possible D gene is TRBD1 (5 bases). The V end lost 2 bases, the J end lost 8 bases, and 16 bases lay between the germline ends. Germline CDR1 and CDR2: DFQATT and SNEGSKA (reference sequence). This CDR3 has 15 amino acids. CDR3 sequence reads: CSARRSGAVYSPLHF. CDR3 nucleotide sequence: TGCAGTGCTAGACGGTCCGGGGCAGTTTATTCACCCCTCCACTTT.